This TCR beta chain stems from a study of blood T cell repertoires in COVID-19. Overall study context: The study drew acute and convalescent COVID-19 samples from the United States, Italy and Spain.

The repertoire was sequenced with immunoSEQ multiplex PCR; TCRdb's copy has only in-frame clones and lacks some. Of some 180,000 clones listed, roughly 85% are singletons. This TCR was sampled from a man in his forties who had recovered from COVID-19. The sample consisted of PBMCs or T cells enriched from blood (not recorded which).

In DNA, the CDR3 is TGTGCCAGCAGCCAAAGCGGGAGGGAATTCTTGGGCTACACCTTC. This encodes CASSQSGREFLGYTF. The gene calls are TRBV3-1 (or the pseudogene TRBV3-2) and TRBJ1-2; unclear D gene. CDR1 and CDR2 from the germline V gene are LGHDT and YNNKEL (reference sequence). Trimming stripped 2 bases from V and 8 bases from J, with 18 bases between. The CDR3 loop spans 15 amino acids.